The next 10 T cell receptor beta chains were all read from a single sample in a study of T cells in Graves' hyperthyroidism and ophthalmopathy (dated by TCRdb to between 2019 and 2020). Library method: multiplex PCR. Sequencing took place on an Illumina HiSeq 2000. The TCR beta CDR3 regions were amplified from RNA transcripts. The first round of RT-PCR for the TCR CDR3 was performed with the HTBI primer set and the Qiagen OneStep RT-PCR kit. Through fastp at Q25 and MiXCR, TCRdb rebuilt clones from the public reads, retaining in-frame beta chains. Rows are combined by CDR3 protein, so each entry shows the most common genes and DNA. Counted in this sample were 450,000 to 650,000 distinct CDR3 sequences; 20% of them appeared once. The ten biggest clones cover around a quarter of the sample. The sample consisted of blood. These receptors originate from a young man with Graves' hyperthyroidism.

This clonotype was observed at least ten times. The chain recombines TRBV28 with TRBJ1-2; tentatively, D is TRBD1 (5 bases). V shed 1 base and J shed 6 bases, with 12 bases lying between them. This CDR3 is built from 14 residues. Germline V gene sequence: CDR1 MDHEN, CDR2 SYDVKM. The DNA for the CDR3 is TGTGCCAGCAGTTTATTTGGGGGATCTAATGGCTACACCTTC. Its translation: CASSLFGGSNGYTF.

The chain uses TRBV6-1 and TRBJ2-4, with D tentatively TRBD2 (5 bases). The CDR3 loop spans 12 amino acids. Germline CDR1 and CDR2: MNHNS and SASEGT. V shed 8 bases and J shed 6 bases, with 11 bases lying between them. As DNA, the CDR3 is TGTGCCAGCCTGGACGAGGGAAACATTCAGTACTTC. Protein product: CASLDEGNIQYF.

A few counts support this clonotype. The V gene is TRBV10-3, the J gene TRBJ2-4, with 12 nucleotides matching TRBD2. CDR1 and CDR2 from the germline V gene are ENHRY and SYGVKD. This CDR3 has 14 amino acids. Unmatched junction bases numbered 9, after V lost 10 bases and J lost 8 bases. The CDR3 coding sequence is TGTGCCACCGGACTAGCGGGAAAGGGTGACATTCAGTACTTC. It translates to CATGLAGKGDIQYF.

This clonotype was observed once. V usage is TRBV3-1 and J usage is TRBJ2-2; D not certain. From germline, CDR1 is LGHDT and CDR2 YNNKEL (reference sequence). The germline V and J ends were trimmed by 7 bases and 1 base, with 10 bases remaining between them. The CDR3 has 14 amino acids. The CDR3 nucleotides are TGTGCCAGCAAGGGTGACCTGAACACCGGGGAGCTGTTTTTT. This gives the protein CASKGDLNTGELFF.

This clonotype was observed a few times. The chain uses TRBV6-2 or TRBV6-3 and TRBJ1-1, with TRBD1 identical over 8 bases. Per the germline V gene, CDR1 is MNHEY and CDR2 is SVGEGT. The J segment lost 0 bases and the V segment lost 5 bases, leaving 5 bases of the junction unmatched. This CDR3 is 15 amino acids long. This chain's CDR3 is CASSRGQVMNTEAFF. CDR3 bases: TGTGCCAGCAGTCGGGGACAGGTGATGAACACTGAAGCTTTCTTT.

The chain joins TRBV20-1 to TRBJ2-5, with 7 positions matching TRBD2. This CDR3 has 15 residues. Germline V gene sequence: CDR1 DFQATT, CDR2 SNEGSKA (reference sequence). The junction had 12 bases not matched to a gene; V was cut back by 5 bases and J by 3 bases. In DNA, the CDR3 is TGCAGTGCTGCCCCTCCTAGGGAGGGAGAAGAGACCCAGTACTTC. This codes for CSAAPPREGEETQYF.

This clonotype was detected ten times or more. The CDR3 coding sequence is TGTGCCAGCCCTGGTGGTCTCGCAGAAGTGGATGGCTACACCTTC. Amino acids: CASPGGLAEVDGYTF. The genes are TRBV2 and TRBJ1-2; D unclear. The V and J ends lost 8 bases and 6 bases respectively, with 22 bases between them. The CDR3 consists of 15 residues. Germline V gene sequence: CDR1 SNHLY, CDR2 FYNNEI.

CDR3 DNA sequence: TGCAGTGCTAAGCGGCCCGGGATAGAGGTGGAGCTGTTTTTT. Its translation: CSAKRPGIEVELFF. V is TRBV20-1 and J is TRBJ2-2; D is perhaps TRBD2 (5 bases). Trimming removed 4 bases at V and 10 bases at J, with 19 bases between. CDR1 is DFQATT, CDR2 SNEGSKA, per germline (reference sequence). The CDR3 has 14 amino acids.

This chain links TRBV12-3 or TRBV12-4 with TRBJ1-2; tentative D call: TRBD1 (6 bases). This CDR3 has 13 amino acids. V was shortened by 7 bases and J by 4 bases, with 13 bases between the two germline ends. The CDR3, as DNA: TGTGCCAGCAAGGAAACAGGGCCCTATGGCTACACCTTC. Translating it yields CASKETGPYGYTF.

This clonotype was seen many times. The CDR3 region has the DNA TGTGCCAGCAGCGGAACGGGGGGAATCTATGGCTACACCTTC. Encoded protein: CASSGTGGIYGYTF. The chain is built from TRBV9 and TRBJ1-2, with a weak D call TRBD1 (5 bases). The germline V and J ends were trimmed by 3 bases and 4 bases, with 13 bases remaining between them. This CDR3 has 14 residues. Germline V gives CDR1 SGDLS, CDR2 YYNGEE. The whole variable domain, filled in from reference TRBV9 and TRBJ1-2, reads DSGVTQTPKHLITATGQRVTLRCSPRSGDLSVYWYQQSLDQGLQFLIQYYNGEERAKGNILERFSAQQFPDLHSELNLSSLELGDSALYFCASSGTGGIYGYTFGSGTRLTVV.